This TCR beta chain originates from a study of T cells in Graves' hyperthyroidism and ophthalmopathy. RNA transcripts yielded amplified TCR beta CDR3 regions. Using the HTBI primer set, a first-round RT-PCR was run on the TCR CDR3. TCRdb ran MiXCR on the multiplex PCR reads and lists one entry per CDR3 protein. Of about 510,000 distinct CDR3 sequences listed, around 13% are singletons. This clonotype was found many times. The CDR3 length is 16 residues. V was cut by 5 bases and J by 5 bases, with 20 bases left in between. Germline CDR1 reads SGHKS; CDR2 reads YYEKEE (reference sequence). The patients, who ranged from 18 to 65 in age, presented with newly diagnosed hyperthyroidism lasting under 2 months.

The receptor was isolated from a woman in her thirties or forties with Graves' hyperthyroidism. Sequences were obtained from blood. This rearrangement joins TRBV5-5 to TRBJ2-1; D is undetermined. CDR3: CASRRTVSESHNEQFF. CDR3 in DNA: TGTGCCAGCAGACGGACGGTTTCGGAAAGCCACAATGAGCAGTTCTTC.